The 18 T cell receptor beta chains below all came from one sample that was sequenced in a study of blood T cell repertoires in COVID-19. Measured with immunoSEQ multiplex PCR; TCRdb has only the in-frame clones, and not every one. The sample lists tens of thousands of clones, around 80% occurring once. Sequencing was performed on peripheral blood. The source is a man older than 75 with acute or convalescent COVID-19.

The chain recombines TRBV5-6 with TRBJ1-4, with 9 bases that match TRBD1. Germline CDR1 SGHDT, CDR2 YYEEEE. The CDR3 length is 15 residues. Trimming removed 4 bases from V and 8 bases from J; junction bases left unmatched: 9. The CDR3 DNA sequence: TGTGCCAGCAGCCCCGGGACAGGGCGGATGGAAAAACTGTTTTTT. Translation: CASSPGTGRMEKLFF.

The rearrangement joins TRBV6-5 to TRBJ1-2, with 10 bases that match TRBD1. This CDR3 is built from 13 residues. The J segment lost 8 bases and the V segment lost 7 bases, leaving 7 bases of the junction unmatched. Germline CDR1 MNHEY, CDR2 SVGAGI. The CDR3 DNA sequence: TGTGCCAGCAAACTCGACAGGGGGCCCGGCTACACCTTC. Protein product: CASKLDRGPGYTF.

The J gene is TRBJ2-6, the V gene TRBV27, with D uncertain. The CDR3 runs 15 residues. Trimming removed 9 bases from V and 0 bases from J, with 12 bases in between. CDR1 and CDR2 from the germline V gene are MNHEY and SMNVEV (reference sequence). The DNA for the CDR3 is TGTGCCAGTTCACGCAGGCTCTCTGGGGCCAACGTCCTGACTTTC. It translates to CASSRRLSGANVLTF.

The chain recombines TRBV3-1 (or the pseudogene TRBV3-2) with TRBJ1-1, with D possibly TRBD1 on 6 matching bases. Trimming stripped 0 bases from V and 10 bases from J, with 15 bases between. CDR1 LGHDT and CDR2 YNNKEL come from the germline V gene (reference sequence). The CDR3 covers 14 residues. The CDR3 loop is CASSQDLQGPRAFF. DNA for the CDR3: TGTGCCAGCAGCCAAGATCTCCAGGGGCCAAGAGCTTTCTTT.

This clone was observed a handful of times. The genes are TRBV18 and TRBJ1-1; D is unclear. Trimming left V 0 bases short and J 4 bases short, with 12 bases between. This CDR3 comprises 15 residues. Per germline, CDR1 KGHSH and CDR2 LQKENI. CDR3 nucleotide sequence: TGTGCCAGCTCACCACCTAACGAGGTTGCCACTGAAGCTTTCTTT. Translating it yields CASSPPNEVATEAFF.

In DNA, the CDR3 is TGTGCCAGCAGCCAAGAACAGGGGAACGAGCAGTACTTC. Its translation is CASSQEQGNEQYF. The chain employs TRBV11-3 and TRBJ2-7, with 7 bases fitting TRBD1. CDR3 length: 13 amino acids. Germline values: CDR1 SGHNT, CDR2 YENEEA. V lost 5 bases to trimming and J lost 5 bases; unmatched junction nucleotides: 6.

This clone has more than one count but fewer than ten. The same CDR3 also results from other DNA sequences found in this sample. The CDR3 spells CASSLRQGTEAFF. DNA of the CDR3: TGTGCCAGCAGCTTACGACAGGGTACTGAAGCTTTCTTT. The V gene is TRBV7-9, the J gene TRBJ1-1; 7 nucleotides agree with TRBD1. With 2 bases clipped from V and 5 bases from J, the junction kept 2 bases outside the gene matches. This CDR3 region has 13 residues. Looked up from germline, CDR1 is SEHNR and CDR2 is FQNEAQ (reference sequence).

This clone was counted a few times. The CDR3 DNA reads as TGTGCCAGCAGGACGACAGGCCGAGAGACCCAGTACTTC. It translates to CASRTTGRETQYF. This chain connects TRBV6-5 to TRBJ2-5; D is perhaps TRBD1 (6 bases). Between the trimmed V and J ends, which lost 6 bases and 4 bases, there was a span of 12 bases. Germline loops: CDR1 MNHEY, CDR2 SVGAGI. This CDR3 has 13 residues.

CDR3 nucleotides: TGTGCCAGCAGAGGGGGACAGGGGTTCTACAATGAGCAGTTCTTC. Its translation: CASRGGQGFYNEQFF. This sequence joins TRBV2 and TRBJ2-1; TRBD1 aligns across 10 bases. With 6 bases clipped from V and 3 bases from J, the junction kept 5 bases outside the gene matches. This CDR3 contains 15 residues. Germline CDR1 and CDR2: SNHLY and FYNNEI. The full variable domain, rest sourced from reference TRBV2 and TRBJ2-1, is EPEVTQTPSHQVTQMGQEVILRCVPISNHLYFYWYRQILGQKVEFLVSFYNNEISEKSEIFDDQFSVERPDGSNFTLKIRSTKLEDSAMYFCASRGGQGFYNEQFFGPGTRLTVL.

This clone was picked up one time. For the CDR3, the DNA is TGTGCCAGCAGTTCGTCCGCAGGGACTGGAAACACCATATATTTT. Protein: CASSSSAGTGNTIYF. The V gene is TRBV6-5, the J gene TRBJ1-3, with a weak D call TRBD1 (5 bases). Trimming took off 4 bases at V and 2 bases at J, with 12 bases between the two ends. The CDR3 runs 15 residues. Looked up from germline, CDR1 is MNHEY and CDR2 is SVGAGI.

This clone appeared once. The J gene is TRBJ1-2, the V gene TRBV4-1; no clear D. Germline V gene lookup returns CDR1 MGHRA and CDR2 YSYEKL. The CDR3 runs 15 residues. Trimming took off 1 base at V and 4 bases at J, with 13 bases between the two ends. The CDR3 region has the DNA TGCGCCAGCAGCCAAGGGGTCTTAGAGGGCTATGGCTACACCTTC. This encodes CASSQGVLEGYGYTF.

The chain joins TRBV7-9 to TRBJ1-3; D ambiguous. Between the trimmed V and J ends, which lost 5 bases and 8 bases, there was a span of 19 bases. This CDR3 is built from 15 residues. The V gene's germline CDR1 is SEHNR and CDR2 FQNEAQ (reference sequence). The CDR3 protein is CASSPGSSWRDTIYF. The CDR3 coding sequence is TGTGCCAGCAGCCCGGGGTCCTCGTGGAGGGACACCATATATTTT.

This chain joins TRBV5-4 and TRBJ2-3; 9 positions agree with TRBD2. The V gene's germline CDR1 is SGHNT and CDR2 YYREEE (reference sequence). Trimming removed 3 bases from V and 7 bases from J; junction bases left unmatched: 12. The CDR3 extends over 16 amino acids. The CDR3 here is CASSSKGGGVWYTQYF. CDR3 nucleotides: TGTGCCAGCAGCTCGAAAGGCGGGGGGGTGTGGTATACGCAGTATTTT.

CDR3 sequence (DNA): TGTGCCAGCAGGTCCGGGACAGCCAACACTGAAGCTTTCTTT. Translated: CASRSGTANTEAFF. V usage is TRBV7-6 and J usage is TRBJ1-1, with 7 bases matching TRBD1. Germline trimming cut 6 bases from V and 2 bases from J; bases unmatched to any gene: 6. The germline CDR1 and CDR2 sequences are SGHVS and FNYEAQ. The CDR3 has 14 residues.

The V gene is TRBV7-3, the J gene TRBJ2-1, with 10 bases identical to TRBD1. The CDR3 is made up of 16 amino acids. Germline assignment: CDR1 SGHTA and CDR2 FQGTGA. V shed 5 bases, J shed 4 bases, and the junction held 8 bases outside the gene matches. The CDR3: CASSPQDRGPYNEQFF. CDR3 DNA sequence: TGTGCCAGCAGCCCCCAAGACAGGGGGCCGTACAATGAGCAGTTCTTC.

This rearrangement joins TRBV9 to TRBJ1-5, with TRBD1 matching over 7 bases. This CDR3 contains 15 residues. The germline CDR1 and CDR2 sequences are SGDLS and YYNGEE. Losses at the gene ends were 0 bases for V and 4 bases for J; bases not matched to a gene: 4. CDR3: CASSVGQGGNQPQHF. CDR3 sequence (DNA): TGTGCCAGCAGCGTAGGGCAGGGGGGAAATCAGCCCCAGCATTTT.

The chain combines TRBV7-9 with TRBJ1-5, with D hard to call. V was clipped by 5 bases and J by 1 base, with 9 bases between them. This CDR3 region has 14 residues. Germline V gene lookup returns CDR1 SEHNR and CDR2 FQNEAQ (reference sequence). CDR3 sequence reads: CASSVGQSNQPQHF. The CDR3 coding sequence is TGTGCCAGCAGCGTAGGTCAGAGCAATCAGCCCCAGCATTTT.

In this sample, this clone turned up once. V is TRBV19 and J is TRBJ1-6; 7 bases are shared with TRBD1. V was clipped by 4 bases and J by 14 bases; unmatched bases: 11. The V gene's germline CDR1 is LNHDA and CDR2 SQIVND (reference sequence). This CDR3 comprises 14 residues. The CDR3 region is CASSTTGPLLTLHF. CDR3 in DNA: TGTGCCAGTAGTACGACAGGGCCTCTCTTGACCCTCCACTTT.